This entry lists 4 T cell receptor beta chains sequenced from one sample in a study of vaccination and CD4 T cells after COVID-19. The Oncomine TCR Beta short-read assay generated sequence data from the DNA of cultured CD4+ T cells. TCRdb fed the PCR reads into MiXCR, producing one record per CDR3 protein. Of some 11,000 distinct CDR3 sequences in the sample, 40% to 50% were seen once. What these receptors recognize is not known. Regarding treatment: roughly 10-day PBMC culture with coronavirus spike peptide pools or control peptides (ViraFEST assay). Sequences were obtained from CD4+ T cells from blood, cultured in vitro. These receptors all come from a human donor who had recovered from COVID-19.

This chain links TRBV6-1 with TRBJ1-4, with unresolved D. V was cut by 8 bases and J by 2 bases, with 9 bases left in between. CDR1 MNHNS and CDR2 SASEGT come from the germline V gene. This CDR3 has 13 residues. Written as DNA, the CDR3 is TGTGCCAGCGTGAGGAAGACTAATGAAAAACTGTTTTTT. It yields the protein CASVRKTNEKLFF.

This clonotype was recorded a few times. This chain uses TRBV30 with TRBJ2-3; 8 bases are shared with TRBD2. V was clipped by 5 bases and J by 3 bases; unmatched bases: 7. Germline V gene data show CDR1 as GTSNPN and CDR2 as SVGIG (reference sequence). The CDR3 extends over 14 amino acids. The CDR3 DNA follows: TGTGCCTGGGTACGGGAGGGTTTGACAGATACGCAGTATTTT. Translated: CAWVREGLTDTQYF.

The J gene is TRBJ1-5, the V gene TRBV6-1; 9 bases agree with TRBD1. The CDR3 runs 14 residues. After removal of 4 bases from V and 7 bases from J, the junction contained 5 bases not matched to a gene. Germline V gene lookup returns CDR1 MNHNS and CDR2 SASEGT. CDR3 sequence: CASSGDRAGQPQHF. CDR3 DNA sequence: TGTGCCAGCAGTGGGGACAGGGCGGGGCAGCCCCAGCATTTT.

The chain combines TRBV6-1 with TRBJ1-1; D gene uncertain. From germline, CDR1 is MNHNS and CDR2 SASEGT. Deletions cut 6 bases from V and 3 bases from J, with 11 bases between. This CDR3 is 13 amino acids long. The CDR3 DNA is TGTGCCAGCAGGAGGGAGAGGGACACTGAAGCTTTCTTT. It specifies CASRRERDTEAFF.